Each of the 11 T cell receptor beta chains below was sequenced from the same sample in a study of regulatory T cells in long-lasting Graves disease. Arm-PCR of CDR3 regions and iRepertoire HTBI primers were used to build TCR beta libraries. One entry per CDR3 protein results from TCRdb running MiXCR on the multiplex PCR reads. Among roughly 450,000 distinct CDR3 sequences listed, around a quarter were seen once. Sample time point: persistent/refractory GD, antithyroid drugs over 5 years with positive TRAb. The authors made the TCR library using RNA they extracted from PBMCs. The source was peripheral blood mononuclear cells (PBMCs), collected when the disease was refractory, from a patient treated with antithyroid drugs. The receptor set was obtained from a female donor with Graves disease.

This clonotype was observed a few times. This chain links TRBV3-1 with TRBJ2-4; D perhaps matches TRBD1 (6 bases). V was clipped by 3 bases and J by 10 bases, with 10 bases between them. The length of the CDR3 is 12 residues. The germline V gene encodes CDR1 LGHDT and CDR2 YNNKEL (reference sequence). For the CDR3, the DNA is TGTGCCAGCAGCCAGAGGGACAATATTCAGTACTTC. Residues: CASSQRDNIQYF.

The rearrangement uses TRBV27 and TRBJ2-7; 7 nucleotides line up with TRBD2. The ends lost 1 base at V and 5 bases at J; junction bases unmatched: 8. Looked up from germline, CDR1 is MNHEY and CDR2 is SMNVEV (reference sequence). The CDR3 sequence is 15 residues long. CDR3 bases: TGTGCCAGCAGTTTATATGGCGGGGGATACAACGAGCAGTACTTC. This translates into CASSLYGGGYNEQYF.

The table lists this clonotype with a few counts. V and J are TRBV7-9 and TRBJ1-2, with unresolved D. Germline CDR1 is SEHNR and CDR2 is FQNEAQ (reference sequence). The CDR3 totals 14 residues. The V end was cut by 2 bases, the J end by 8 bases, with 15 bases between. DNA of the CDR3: TGTGCCAGCAGCTTATCTGTCGACGGCTCGGGCTACACCTTC. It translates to CASSLSVDGSGYTF.

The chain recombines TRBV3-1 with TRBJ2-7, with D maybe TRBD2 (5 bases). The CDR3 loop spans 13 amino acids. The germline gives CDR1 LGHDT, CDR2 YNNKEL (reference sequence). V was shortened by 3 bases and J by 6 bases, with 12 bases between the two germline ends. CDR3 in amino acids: CASSQRVGSEQYF. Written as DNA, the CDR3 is TGTGCCAGCAGCCAGAGGGTAGGATCCGAGCAGTACTTC.

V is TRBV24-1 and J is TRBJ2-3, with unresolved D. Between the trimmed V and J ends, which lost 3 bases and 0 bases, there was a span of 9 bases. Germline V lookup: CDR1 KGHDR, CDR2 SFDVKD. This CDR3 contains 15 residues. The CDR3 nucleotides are TGTGCCACCAGTGATCCGACCCAAAGCACAGATACGCAGTATTTT. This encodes CATSDPTQSTDTQYF.

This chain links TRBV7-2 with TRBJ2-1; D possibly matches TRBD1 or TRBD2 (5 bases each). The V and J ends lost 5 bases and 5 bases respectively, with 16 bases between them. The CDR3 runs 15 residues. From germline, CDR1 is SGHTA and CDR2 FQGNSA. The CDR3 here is CASSPLGETHNEQFF. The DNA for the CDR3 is TGTGCCAGCAGCCCATTAGGGGAGACCCACAATGAGCAGTTCTTC.

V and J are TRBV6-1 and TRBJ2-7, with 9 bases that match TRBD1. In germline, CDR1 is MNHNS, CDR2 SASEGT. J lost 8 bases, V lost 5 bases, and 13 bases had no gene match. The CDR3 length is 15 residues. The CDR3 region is CASSKISRDRAKQYF. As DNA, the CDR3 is TGTGCCAGCAGTAAGATCTCTAGGGACAGGGCAAAGCAGTACTTC.

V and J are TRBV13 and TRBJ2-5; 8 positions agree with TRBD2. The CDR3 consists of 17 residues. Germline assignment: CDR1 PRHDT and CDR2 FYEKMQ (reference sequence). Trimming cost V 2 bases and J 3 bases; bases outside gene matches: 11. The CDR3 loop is CASSLWISGIREETQYF. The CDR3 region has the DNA TGTGCCAGCAGCTTATGGATTAGCGGGATAAGAGAAGAGACCCAGTACTTC.

CDR3 nucleotide sequence: TGTGCCAGCTCACTCCTACAGGGGACGAACACCGGGGAGCTGTTTTTT. Amino acid sequence: CASSLLQGTNTGELFF. The gene calls are TRBV18 and TRBJ2-2; 7 bases align to TRBD1. This CDR3 is built from 16 residues. The J segment lost 0 bases and the V segment lost 4 bases, leaving 5 bases of the junction unmatched. In germline, CDR1 is KGHSH, CDR2 LQKENI.

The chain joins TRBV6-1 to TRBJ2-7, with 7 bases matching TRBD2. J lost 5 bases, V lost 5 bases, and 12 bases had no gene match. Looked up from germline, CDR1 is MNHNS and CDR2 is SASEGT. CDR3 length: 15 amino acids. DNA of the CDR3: TGTGCCAGCAGTACCCAATCCAGACTAGCCCACGAGCAGTACTTC. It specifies CASSTQSRLAHEQYF.

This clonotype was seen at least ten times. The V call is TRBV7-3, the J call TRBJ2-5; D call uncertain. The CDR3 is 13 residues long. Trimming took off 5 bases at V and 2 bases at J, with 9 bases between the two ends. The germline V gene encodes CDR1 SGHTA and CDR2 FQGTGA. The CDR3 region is CASSGRSQETQYF. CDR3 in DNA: TGTGCCAGCAGCGGTCGGTCGCAAGAGACCCAGTACTTC.